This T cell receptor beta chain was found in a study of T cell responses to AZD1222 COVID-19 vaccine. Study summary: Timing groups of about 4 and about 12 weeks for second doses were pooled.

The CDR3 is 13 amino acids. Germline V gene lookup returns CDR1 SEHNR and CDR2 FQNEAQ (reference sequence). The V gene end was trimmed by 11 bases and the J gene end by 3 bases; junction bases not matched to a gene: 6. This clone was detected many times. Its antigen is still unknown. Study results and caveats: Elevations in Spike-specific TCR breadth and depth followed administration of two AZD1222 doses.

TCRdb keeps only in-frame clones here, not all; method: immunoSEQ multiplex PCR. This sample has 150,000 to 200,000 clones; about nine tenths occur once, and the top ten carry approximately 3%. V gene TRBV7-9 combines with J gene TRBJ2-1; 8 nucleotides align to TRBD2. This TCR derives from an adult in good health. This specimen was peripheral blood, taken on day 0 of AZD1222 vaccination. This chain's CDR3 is CAVQGLDYNEQFF. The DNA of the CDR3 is TGTGCCGTCCAGGGACTAGACTACAATGAGCAGTTCTTC.